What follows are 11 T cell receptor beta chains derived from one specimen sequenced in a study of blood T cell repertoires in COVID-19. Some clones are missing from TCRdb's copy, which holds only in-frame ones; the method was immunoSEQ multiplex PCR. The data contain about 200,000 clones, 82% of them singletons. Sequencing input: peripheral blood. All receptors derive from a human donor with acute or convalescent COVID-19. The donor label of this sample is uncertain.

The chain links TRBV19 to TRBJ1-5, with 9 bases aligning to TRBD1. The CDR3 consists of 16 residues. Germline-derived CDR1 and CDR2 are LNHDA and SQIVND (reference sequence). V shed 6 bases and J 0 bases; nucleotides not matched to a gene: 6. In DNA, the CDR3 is TGTGCCAGTAGGACCGGGACAGGGATTAGCAATCAGCCCCAGCATTTT. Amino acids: CASRTGTGISNQPQHF.

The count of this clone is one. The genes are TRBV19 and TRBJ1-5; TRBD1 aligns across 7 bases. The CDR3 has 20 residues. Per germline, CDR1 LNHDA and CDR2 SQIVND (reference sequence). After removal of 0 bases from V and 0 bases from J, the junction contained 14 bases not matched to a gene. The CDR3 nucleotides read TGTGCCAGTAGTATAGAGCTCGGGACAGACTTGAGGTATAGCAATCAGCCCCAGCATTTT. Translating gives CASSIELGTDLRYSNQPQHF.

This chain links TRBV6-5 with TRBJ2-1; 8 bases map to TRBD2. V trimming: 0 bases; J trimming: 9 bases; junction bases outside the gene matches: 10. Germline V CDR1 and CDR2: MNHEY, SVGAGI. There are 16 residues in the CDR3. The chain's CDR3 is CASSYSGTSRSAEQFF. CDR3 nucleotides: TGTGCCAGCAGTTACTCCGGGACTAGTCGGTCTGCTGAGCAGTTCTTC.

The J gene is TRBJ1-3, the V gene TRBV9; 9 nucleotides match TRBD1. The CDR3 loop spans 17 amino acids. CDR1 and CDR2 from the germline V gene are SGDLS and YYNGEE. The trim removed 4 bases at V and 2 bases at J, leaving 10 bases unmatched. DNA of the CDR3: TGTGCCAGCAGCCCCTCAGGGACAGGGTTAACTGGAAACACCATATATTTT. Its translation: CASSPSGTGLTGNTIYF.

CDR3: CASMKGALSYEQYF. Written as DNA, the CDR3 is TGTGCCAGCATGAAGGGGGCCCTCTCCTACGAGCAGTACTTC. The chain couples TRBV2 to TRBJ2-7, with 7 positions matching TRBD1. Trimming took 7 bases from V and 0 from J; bases not matched to a gene: 6. The CDR3 totals 14 residues. Per germline, CDR1 SNHLY and CDR2 FYNNEI.

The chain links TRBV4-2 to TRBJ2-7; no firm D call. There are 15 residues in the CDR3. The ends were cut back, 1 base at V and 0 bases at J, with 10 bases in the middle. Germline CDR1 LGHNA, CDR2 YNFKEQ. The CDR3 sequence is CASSQGAGSSYEQYF. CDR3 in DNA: TGTGCCAGCAGCCAAGGGGCAGGATCCTCCTACGAGCAGTACTTC.

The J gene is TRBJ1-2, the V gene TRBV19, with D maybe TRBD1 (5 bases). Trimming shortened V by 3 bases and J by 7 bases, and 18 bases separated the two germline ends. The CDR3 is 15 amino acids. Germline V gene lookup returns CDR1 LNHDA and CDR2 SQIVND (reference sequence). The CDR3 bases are TGTGCCAGTAGTATCCTGTTCCCCAGGGTCGCTGGCTACACCTTC. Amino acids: CASSILFPRVAGYTF.

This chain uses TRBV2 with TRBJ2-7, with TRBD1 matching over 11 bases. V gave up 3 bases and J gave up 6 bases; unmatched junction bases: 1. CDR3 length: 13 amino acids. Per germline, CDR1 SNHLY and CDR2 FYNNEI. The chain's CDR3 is CASSEGTGGEQYF. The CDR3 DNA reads TGTGCCAGCAGTGAGGGGACAGGGGGCGAGCAGTACTTC.

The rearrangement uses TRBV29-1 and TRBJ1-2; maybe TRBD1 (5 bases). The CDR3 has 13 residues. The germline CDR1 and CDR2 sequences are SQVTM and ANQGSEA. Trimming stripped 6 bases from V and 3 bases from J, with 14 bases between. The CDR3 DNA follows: TGCAGCGTCGACCGCACAGGAGACTATGGCTACACCTTC. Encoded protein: CSVDRTGDYGYTF.

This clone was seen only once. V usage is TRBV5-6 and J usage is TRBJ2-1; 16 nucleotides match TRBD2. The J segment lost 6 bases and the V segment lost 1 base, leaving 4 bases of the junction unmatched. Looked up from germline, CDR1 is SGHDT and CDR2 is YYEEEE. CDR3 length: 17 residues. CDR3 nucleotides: TGTGCCAGCAGCTTGAGGGGGACTAGCGGGAGGGCCAATGAGCAGTTCTTC. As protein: CASSLRGTSGRANEQFF. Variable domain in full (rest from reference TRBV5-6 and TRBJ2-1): DAGVTQSPTHLIKTRGQQVTLRCSPKSGHDTVSWYQQALGQGPQFIFQYYEEEERQRGNFPDRFSGHQFPNYSSELNVNALLLGDSALYLCASSLRGTSGRANEQFFGPGTRLTVL.

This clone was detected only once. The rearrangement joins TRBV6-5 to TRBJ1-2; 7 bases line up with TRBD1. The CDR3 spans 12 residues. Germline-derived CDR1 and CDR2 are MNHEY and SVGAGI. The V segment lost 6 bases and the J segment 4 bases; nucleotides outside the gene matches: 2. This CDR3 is CASRQGFYGYTF. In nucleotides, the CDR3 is TGTGCCAGCAGACAGGGGTTCTATGGCTACACCTTC.